This TCR beta chain derives from a study of naive and memory T cell subsets. An equimolar mix of two oligonucleotides served as the beta constant-region primer for TRBC1 and TRBC2. The cDNA 3' end received a ligated single-stranded oligonucleotide carrying the SP2 primer and a 12-nucleotide UMI. Nested alpha and beta constant-region primers with the SP2 primer drove four PCR rounds on ligated cDNA. One entry per CDR3 protein results from TCRdb running MiXCR on the UMI-ligation and nested PCR reads. The table records approximately 85,000 distinct CDR3 sequences, 7% of them present only once. CDR3 length: 16 residues. The germline V gene encodes CDR1 SNHLY and CDR2 FYNNEI. J gave up 3 bases and V 3 bases, and 8 bases lay outside the gene matches.

This chain joins TRBV2 and TRBJ1-5; 7 nucleotides agree with TRBD1. The TCR originated in a human donor in good health. Sequencing was done on a sample of central memory CD4+ T cells from blood. The CDR3 region is CASSEGIDRVNQPQHF. For the CDR3, the DNA is TGTGCCAGCAGTGAGGGGATAGACAGGGTCAATCAGCCCCAGCATTTT. The complete variable domain, with remaining parts taken from reference TRBV2 and TRBJ1-5, reads EPEVTQTPSHQVTQMGQEVILRCVPISNHLYFYWYRQILGQKVEFLVSFYNNEISEKSEIFDDQFSVERPDGSNFTLKIRSTKLEDSAMYFCASSEGIDRVNQPQHFGDGTRLSIL.